This T cell receptor beta chain was documented in a study of blood T cell repertoires in COVID-19. Study in general: The cDNA or gDNA used as material had been derived from T cells, B-cell-depleted T cells, or PBMCs.

The CDR3 extends over 14 amino acids. V was clipped by 5 bases and J by 6 bases; unmatched bases: 7. The germline CDR1 and CDR2 sequences are MNHEY and SVGAGI. The protocol was immunoSEQ multiplex PCR, while the TCRdb copy is restricted to in-frame clones and leaves out a portion. The data hold about 110,000 clones, with approximately 82% observed a single time. This TCR came from a woman over 75 with active or convalescent COVID-19. The chain joins TRBV6-5 to TRBJ1-1; 9 nucleotides line up with TRBD1. Sequenced material: peripheral blood. For the CDR3, the DNA is TGTGCCAGCAGTAGCGACAGGGGGAAGGCTGAAGCTTTCTTT. Amino acids: CASSSDRGKAEAFF.